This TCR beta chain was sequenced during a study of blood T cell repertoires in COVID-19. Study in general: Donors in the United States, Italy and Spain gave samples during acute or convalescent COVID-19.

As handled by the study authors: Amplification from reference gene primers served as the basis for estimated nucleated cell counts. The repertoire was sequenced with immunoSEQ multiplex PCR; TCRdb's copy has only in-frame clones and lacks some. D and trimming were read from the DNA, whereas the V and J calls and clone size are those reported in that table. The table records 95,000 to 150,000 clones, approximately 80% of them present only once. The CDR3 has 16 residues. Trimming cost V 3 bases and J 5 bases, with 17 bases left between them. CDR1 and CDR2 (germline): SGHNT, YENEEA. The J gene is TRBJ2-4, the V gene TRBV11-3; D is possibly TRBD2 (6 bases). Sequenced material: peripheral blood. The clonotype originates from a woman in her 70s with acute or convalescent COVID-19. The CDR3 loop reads CASSLGGSPGENIQYF. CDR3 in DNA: TGTGCCAGCAGCTTGGGGGGAAGTCCAGGTGAAAACATTCAGTACTTC.